In this sample, the clone carrying this TCR beta chain turned up many times. The antigen remains unidentified. Unique molecular identifiers were built into the TCRbeta library. A single record per CDR3 protein comes from TCRdb applying MiXCR to the PCR reads. This sample has roughly 250,000 distinct CDR3 sequences; 7.5% to 9.5% occur once, and the top ten carry nearly 6.5%. V shed 3 bases, J shed 10 bases, and the junction held 12 bases outside the gene matches. This CDR3 contains 15 residues. This sample was included in a study of T-cell reconstitution after alpha-beta-depleted transplantation in children. Study-wide points: In some patients, recipient T cells and intrathymic progenitors surviving conditioning explained high day-60 diversity. The main origin of T-cell counts and diversity one year after transplant was newly produced T cells.

The V and J genes are TRBV12-3 or TRBV12-4 and TRBJ2-1; TRBD2 agrees at 7 bases. This TCR came from a male patient under 18 who had a stem cell transplant for acute lymphoblastic leukemia, so the T cells may come from the graft donor. Source: PBMCs, mostly from graft donor cells, taken 180 days after TCRalphabeta/CD19-depleted stem cell transplant. CDR3 in DNA: TGTGCCAGCAGTTTGGCTGAGTGGGAGGGCCAAGAGCAGTTCTTC. Its translation is CASSLAEWEGQEQFF.